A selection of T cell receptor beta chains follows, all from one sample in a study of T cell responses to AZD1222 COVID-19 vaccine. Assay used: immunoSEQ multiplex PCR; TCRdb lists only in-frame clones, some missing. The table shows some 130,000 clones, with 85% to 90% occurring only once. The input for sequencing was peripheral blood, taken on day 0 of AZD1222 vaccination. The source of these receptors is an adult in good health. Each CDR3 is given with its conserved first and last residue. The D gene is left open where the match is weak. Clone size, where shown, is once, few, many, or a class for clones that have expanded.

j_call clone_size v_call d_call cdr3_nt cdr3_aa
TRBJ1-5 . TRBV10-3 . TGTGCCATCAGTCGACAGGATAATCAGCCCCAGCATTTT CAISRQDNQPQHF
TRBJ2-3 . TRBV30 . TGTGCCTGGAGTGTACGGCCCAGCACAGATACGCAGTATTTT CAWSVRPSTDTQYF
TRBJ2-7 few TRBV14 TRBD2 TGTGCCAGCAGCCTCGGGACTAGCGGGTTTTATTTCTCCTACGAGCAGTACTTC CASSLGTSGFYFSYEQYF
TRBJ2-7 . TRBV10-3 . TGTGCCATCAGTGAACCCCCGACAGGCAACTACGAGCAGTACTTC CAISEPPTGNYEQYF
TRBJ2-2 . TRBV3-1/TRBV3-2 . TGTGCCAGCAGGGGCTCGACGAACACCGGGGAGCTGTTTTTT CASRGSTNTGELFF
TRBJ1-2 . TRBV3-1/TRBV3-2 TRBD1 TGTGCCAGCAGCCAAGACAGGGGGAAGTATGGCTACACCTTC CASSQDRGKYGYTF
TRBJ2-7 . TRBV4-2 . TGTGCCAGCAGCCAAGACCCCGGCGGGGAGTACGAGCAGTACTTC CASSQDPGGEYEQYF
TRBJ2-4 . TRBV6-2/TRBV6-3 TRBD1 TGTGCCAGCAGTACCGAGACAGGGGGAGGCAAAAACATTCAGTACTTC CASSTETGGGKNIQYF
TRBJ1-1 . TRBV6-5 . TGTGCCAGCAGTTACACCCAGGTGGGGTCAGAAGCTTTCTTT CASSYTQVGSEAFF
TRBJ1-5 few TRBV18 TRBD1 TGTGCCAGCTCACCAATAGAAACAGGGGAGGGTCCCCAGCATTTT CASSPIETGEGPQHF
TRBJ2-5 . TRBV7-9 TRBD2 TGTGCCAGCAGCTTAGCGACCCTAGCGGGGGGGCCAGGGCAAGAGACCCAGTACTTC CASSLATLAGGPGQETQYF
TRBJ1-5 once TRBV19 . TGTGCCAGTAGTATAGACCTACAGGCTAATAGCAATCAGCCCCAGCATTTT CASSIDLQANSNQPQHF
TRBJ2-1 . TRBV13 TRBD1 TGTGCCAGCAGCTTCACAGGGGGCAATGAGCAGTTCTTC CASSFTGGNEQFF
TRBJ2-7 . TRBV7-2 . TGTGCCAGCAGCCAATCTTCGGAGCAGTACTTC CASSQSSEQYF
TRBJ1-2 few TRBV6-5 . TGTGCCAGCAGTTCCGAGGAGGGGACGGATGGCTACACCTTC CASSSEEGTDGYTF
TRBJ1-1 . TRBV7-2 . TGTGCCAGCAGCTTAGCGATGGGGAGGACTGAAGCTTTCTTT CASSLAMGRTEAFF
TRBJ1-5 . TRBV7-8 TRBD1 TGTGCCAGCAGCTTAAGGACAGGGTGGGGTCAGCCCCAGCATTTT CASSLRTGWGQPQHF
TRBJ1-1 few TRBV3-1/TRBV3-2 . TGTGCCAGCAGCCCTCAGACTATGAACACTGAAGCTTTCTTT CASSPQTMNTEAFF
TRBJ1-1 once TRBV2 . TGTGCCAGCAGTGAAGAAGGAAACACTGAAGCTTTCTTT CASSEEGNTEAFF
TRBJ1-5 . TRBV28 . TGTGCCAGCATCTACCGGGGGATGGATCAGCCCCAGCATTTT CASIYRGMDQPQHF
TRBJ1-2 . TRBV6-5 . TGTGCCAGCAGAGCCCCCCAGGGAGTGGACTATGGCTACACCTTC CASRAPQGVDYGYTF
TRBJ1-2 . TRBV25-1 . TGTGCCAGCAGTGAAGGCGGATATGGCTACACCTTC CASSEGGYGYTF
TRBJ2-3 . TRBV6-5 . TGTGCCAGCAGTCCGGATGGACAGCCCAATACGCAGTATTTT CASSPDGQPNTQYF
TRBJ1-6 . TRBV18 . TGTGCCAGCTCACCGGAGCCCTTCAATTCACCCCTCCACTTT CASSPEPFNSPLHF
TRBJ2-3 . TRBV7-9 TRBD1 TGTGCCAGCAGCTTTCAGACAGGGGCCCCAGATACGCAGTATTTT CASSFQTGAPDTQYF
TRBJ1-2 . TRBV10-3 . TGTGCCATCAGTGATGTGAACAGGCCCGACACCTTC CAISDVNRPDTF
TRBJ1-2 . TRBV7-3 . TGTGCCAGCAGCAGGGACGGTAGTGGCTACACCTTC CASSRDGSGYTF
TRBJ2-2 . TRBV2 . TGTGCCAGCAGGACGACAGAGAACACCGGGGAGCTGTTTTTT CASRTTENTGELFF
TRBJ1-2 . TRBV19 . TGTGCCAGTAGTCTTTCGCCAGCGGTTGGCTACACCTTC CASSLSPAVGYTF
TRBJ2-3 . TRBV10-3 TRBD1 TGTGCCATTTCGACAGGGAGCACAGATACGCAGTATTTT CAISTGSTDTQYF
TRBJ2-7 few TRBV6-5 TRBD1 TGTGCCAGCAGCCGGACAGGGGAGGGTTTCTACGAGCAGTACTTC CASSRTGEGFYEQYF
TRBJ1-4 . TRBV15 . TGTGCCACCAGCAGAGAGGAAGCAACTAATGAAAAACTGTTTTTT CATSREEATNEKLFF
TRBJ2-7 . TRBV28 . TGTGCCAGCAGCCCAGGGGGGAGTCCACACTACGAGCAGTACTTC CASSPGGSPHYEQYF
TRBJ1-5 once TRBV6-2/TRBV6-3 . TGTGCCAGCAGTTTGACAGTGAGAGATTATAGCAATCAGCCCCAGCATTTT CASSLTVRDYSNQPQHF
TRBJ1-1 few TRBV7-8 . TGTGCCAGCAGCTTAAGAATACAGGCAAACACTGAAGCTTTCTTT CASSLRIQANTEAFF
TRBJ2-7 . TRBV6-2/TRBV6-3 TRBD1 TGTGCCAGCAGTTACTTACAGGGGCCCTACGAGCAGTACTTC CASSYLQGPYEQYF
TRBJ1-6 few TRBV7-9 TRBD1 TGTGCCAGCAGACCCGGGACAGCGAGCTCCTATAATTCACCCCTCCACTTT CASRPGTASSYNSPLHF
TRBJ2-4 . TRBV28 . TGTGCCAGCAGAAGGAATTCCAAAAACATTCAGTACTTC CASRRNSKNIQYF
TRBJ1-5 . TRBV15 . TGTGCCACCAGCAGAACCGGACAGTTCAATCAGCCCCAGCATTTT CATSRTGQFNQPQHF
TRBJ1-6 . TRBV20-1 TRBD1 TGCAGTGCTAGTAGGGACAGCTATAATTCACCCCTCCACTTT CSASRDSYNSPLHF
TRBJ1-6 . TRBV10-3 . TGTGCCGCTGGGGACGACAACTATCCACCCCTCCACTTT CAAGDDNYPPLHF
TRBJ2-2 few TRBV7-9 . TGTGCCAGCAGCTTAGTGCCGACCGACACCGGGGAGCTGTTTTTT CASSLVPTDTGELFF